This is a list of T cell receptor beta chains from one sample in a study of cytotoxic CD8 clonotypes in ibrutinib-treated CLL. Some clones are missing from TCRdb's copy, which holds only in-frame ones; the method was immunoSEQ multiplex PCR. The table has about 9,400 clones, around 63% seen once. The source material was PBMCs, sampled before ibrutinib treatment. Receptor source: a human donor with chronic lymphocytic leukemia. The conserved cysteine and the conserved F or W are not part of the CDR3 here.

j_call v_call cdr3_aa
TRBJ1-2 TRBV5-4 ASSLAAGDRRYGYT
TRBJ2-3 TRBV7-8 ASSLGLDTQY
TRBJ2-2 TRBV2 ASHQLAGESTGELF
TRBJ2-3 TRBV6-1 ASGAIARPLTDTQY
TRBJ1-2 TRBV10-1 ASSDSGSHGYT
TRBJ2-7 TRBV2 ASSDRTGQFLQY
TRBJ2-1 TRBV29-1 SVLRTGTSLAEQF
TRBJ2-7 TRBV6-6 ASSSPGLHSYEQY
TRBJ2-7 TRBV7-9 ASSLATSGETYEQY
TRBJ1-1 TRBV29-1 SVALMNTEAF
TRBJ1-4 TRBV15 ATSRAAGSDEKLF
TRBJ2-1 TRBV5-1 ASGLGGSYNEQF
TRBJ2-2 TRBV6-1 AGQRDRGRTGELF
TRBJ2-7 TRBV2 ASNVDREGTSYEQY
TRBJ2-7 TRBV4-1 ASSQGGDYEQY
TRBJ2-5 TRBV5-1 ASSPHSGPQETQY
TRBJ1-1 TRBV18 ASSPTQGTEAF
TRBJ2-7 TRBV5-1 ASSLSSGEVYEQY
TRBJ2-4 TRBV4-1 ASSQVPGINIQY
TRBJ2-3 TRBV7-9 ASSRGLAGGTDTQY
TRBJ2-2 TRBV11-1 ASSLVQGHTGELF
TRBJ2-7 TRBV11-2 ASSPSYEQY
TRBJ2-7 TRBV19 ASSMGPPRYEQY
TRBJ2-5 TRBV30 AWRASRKYQETQY
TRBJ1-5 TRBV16 ASSQSGVNQPQH
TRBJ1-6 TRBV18 ASSLQSRGEILNSPLH
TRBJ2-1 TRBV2 ASSVYRSTF
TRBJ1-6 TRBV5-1 ASTVDRTVGGNSPLH
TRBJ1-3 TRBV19 ASSIGYTIY
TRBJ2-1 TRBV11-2 ASSLGALAGGKEQF
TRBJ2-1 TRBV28 ASSLSRGSFSAGEQF
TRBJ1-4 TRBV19 ASSFGTQLF
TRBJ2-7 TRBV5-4 ASSPGTSGGYEQY
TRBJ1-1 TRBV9 ASSVGVDPEAF
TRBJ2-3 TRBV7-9 ASSSGAQY
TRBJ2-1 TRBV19 ASVGGRLAGLRNEQF
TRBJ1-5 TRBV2 ASSGDSNQPQH
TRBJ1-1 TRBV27 ASSFWANTEAF
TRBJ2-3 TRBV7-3 ASSWLSADTQY
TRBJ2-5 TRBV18 ASSPIAETQY
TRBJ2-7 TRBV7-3 ASSPGTGGEQY
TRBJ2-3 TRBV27 ASSLTITDTQY
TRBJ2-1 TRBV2 ASIWTHNEQF
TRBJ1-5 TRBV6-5 ASSPRQGYQPQH
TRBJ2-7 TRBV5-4 ASSHGSSYEQY
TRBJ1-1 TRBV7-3 ASSSLPRGTNTEAF
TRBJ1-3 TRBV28 ASTKAGVSGNTIY
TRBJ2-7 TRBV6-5 ASSRRSSYEQY
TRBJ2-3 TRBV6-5 ASSLRTDTDTQY
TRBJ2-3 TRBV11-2 ASSPTDDHDLDTQY
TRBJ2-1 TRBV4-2 ASSQPTSGGASNDNEQF